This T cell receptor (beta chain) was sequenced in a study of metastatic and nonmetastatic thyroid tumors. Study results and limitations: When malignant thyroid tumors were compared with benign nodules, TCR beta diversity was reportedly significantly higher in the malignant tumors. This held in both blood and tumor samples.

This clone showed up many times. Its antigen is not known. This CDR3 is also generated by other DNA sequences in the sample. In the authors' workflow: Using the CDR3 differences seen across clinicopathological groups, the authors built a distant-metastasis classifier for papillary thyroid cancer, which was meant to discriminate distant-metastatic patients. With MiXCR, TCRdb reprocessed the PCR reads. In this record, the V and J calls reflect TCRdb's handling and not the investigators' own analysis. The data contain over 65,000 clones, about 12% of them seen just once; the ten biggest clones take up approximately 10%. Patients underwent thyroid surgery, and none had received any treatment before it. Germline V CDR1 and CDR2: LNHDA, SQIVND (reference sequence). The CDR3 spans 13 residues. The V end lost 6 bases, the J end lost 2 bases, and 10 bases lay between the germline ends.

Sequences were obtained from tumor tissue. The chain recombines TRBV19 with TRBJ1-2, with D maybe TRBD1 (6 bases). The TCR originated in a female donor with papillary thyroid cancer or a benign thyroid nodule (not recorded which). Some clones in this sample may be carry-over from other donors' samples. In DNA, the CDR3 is TGTGCCAGTAGACAGGGAATGAACTATGGCTACACCTTC. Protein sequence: CASRQGMNYGYTF.